The 15 T cell receptor beta chains below were found in one sample sequenced in a study of blood T cell repertoires in COVID-19. Profiled with immunoSEQ multiplex PCR; TCRdb holds only in-frame clones, not every one. The table lists nearly 85,000 clones, more than 70% of them singletons, with approximately 15% in the top ten. The sequenced material came from peripheral blood. These receptors all stem from a woman aged 55-75 years with acute or convalescent COVID-19.

The gene calls are TRBV5-1 and TRBJ2-1; 8 positions match TRBD1. Germline CDR1 and CDR2: SGHRS and YFSETQ. This CDR3 region has 14 residues. Trimming at V came to 7 bases and at J to 4 bases, leaving 7 bases not matched to a gene. The CDR3 DNA follows: TGCGCCAGCGGCGGGACAGGACCGTACAATGAGCAGTTCTTC. This gives the protein CASGGTGPYNEQFF.

The rearrangement links TRBV5-1 to TRBJ2-2; 8 nucleotides align to TRBD2. The CDR3 has 16 amino acids. Unmatched junction bases numbered 9, after V lost 4 bases and J lost 4 bases. Germline lookup yields CDR1 SGHRS and CDR2 YFSETQ. CDR3: CASSKESSGPTGELFF. The CDR3 DNA reads TGCGCCAGCAGCAAAGAATCTAGCGGGCCCACCGGGGAGCTGTTTTTT.

This rearrangement joins TRBV13 to TRBJ1-2; 9 bases line up with TRBD1. CDR1 and CDR2 from the germline V gene are PRHDT and FYEKMQ (reference sequence). V lost 5 bases, J lost 8 bases, and 12 bases stayed unmatched. The CDR3 sequence is 15 residues long. The CDR3 region has the DNA TGTGCCAGCAGCACCCAACAGGGGGCTATTGGGGGCTACACCTTC. Translated, it gives CASSTQQGAIGGYTF. The full variable domain, in which reference TRBV13 and TRBJ1-2 provide the parts outside the CDR3, is AAGVIQSPRHLIKEKRETATLKCYPIPRHDTVYWYQQGPGQDPQFLISFYEKMQSDKGSIPDRFSAQQFSDYHSELNMSSLELGDSALYFCASSTQQGAIGGYTFGSGTRLTVV.

The chain employs TRBV7-3 and TRBJ2-2, with D maybe TRBD2 (6 bases). The germline V gene encodes CDR1 SGHTA and CDR2 FQGTGA. The CDR3 is 15 amino acids. Trimming cost V 2 bases and J 4 bases, with 11 bases left between them. CDR3 nucleotides: TGTGCCAGCAGCTTAGCGGGGATGCTCACCGGGGAGCTGTTTTTT. Residues: CASSLAGMLTGELFF.

The V and J genes are TRBV6-6 and TRBJ1-1; 10 positions agree with TRBD1. Looked up from germline, CDR1 is MNHNY and CDR2 is SVGAGI (reference sequence). CDR3 length: 16 amino acids. V trimming: 6 bases; J trimming: 4 bases; junction bases outside the gene matches: 11. DNA of the CDR3: TGTGCCAGCAGCTTCCCCAGGACAGGGGGTGGCACTGAAGCTTTCTTT. This translates into CASSFPRTGGGTEAFF.

This chain links TRBV6-4 with TRBJ2-3, with TRBD2 matching over 8 bases. The germline V gene has CDR1 MRHNA and CDR2 SNTAGT. V shed 3 bases and J 1 base; nucleotides not matched to a gene: 3. The CDR3 length is 15 residues. The CDR3 sequence is CASSESSGGTDTQYF. CDR3 in DNA: TGTGCCAGCAGTGAAAGTAGCGGGGGCACAGATACGCAGTATTTT.

This clone was picked up a small number of times. This rearrangement joins TRBV3-1 (or the pseudogene TRBV3-2) to TRBJ1-5, with a possible D match to TRBD1 (6 bases). The CDR3 consists of 14 residues. V was cut by 2 bases and J by 3 bases, with 8 bases left in between. CDR1 and CDR2 from the germline V gene are LGHDT and YNNKEL (reference sequence). The DNA of the CDR3 is TGTGCCAGCAGCCAACAGGGGAACAATCAGCCCCAGCATTTT. Its translation: CASSQQGNNQPQHF.

This chain connects TRBV7-9 to TRBJ1-2; TRBD1 is a possible D gene (5 bases). The germline V gene encodes CDR1 SEHNR and CDR2 FQNEAQ (reference sequence). V was cut by 5 bases and J by 5 bases, with 15 bases left in between. The CDR3 has 14 residues. The DNA of the CDR3 is TGTGCCAGCAGCCTAGGGGCAGGGATGTATGGCTACACCTTC. Translating gives CASSLGAGMYGYTF. Complete variable domain (other parts from reference TRBV7-9 and TRBJ1-2): DTGVSQNPRHKITKRGQNVTFRCDPISEHNRLYWYRQTLGQGPEFLTYFQNEAQLEKSRLLSDRFSAERPKGSFSTLEIQRTEQGDSAMYLCASSLGAGMYGYTFGSGTRLTVV.

This chain joins TRBV10-3 and TRBJ2-2; weak D call: TRBD1 (6 bases). CDR1 and CDR2 (germline): ENHRY, SYGVKD. The CDR3 sequence is 14 residues long. V lost 11 bases to trimming and J lost 1 base, with 14 bases between them. CDR3 DNA sequence: TGTGCCGCGACCGGGACACTGAACACCGGGGAGCTGTTTTTT. As protein: CAATGTLNTGELFF.

J is TRBJ2-1 and V is TRBV9, with 10 bases identical to TRBD2. Unmatched junction bases numbered 15, after V lost 3 bases and J lost 6 bases. The CDR3 is 18 residues long. Per the germline V gene, CDR1 is SGDLS and CDR2 is YYNGEE. The CDR3 reads CASSASSIAGGGLNEQFF. DNA of the CDR3: TGTGCCAGCAGCGCCTCTTCTATAGCGGGGGGAGGACTCAATGAGCAGTTCTTC.

The rearrangement uses TRBV7-3 and TRBJ2-1; the match to TRBD2 covers 9 bases. The trim removed 6 bases at V and 6 bases at J, leaving 3 bases unmatched. The germline V gene has CDR1 SGHTA and CDR2 FQGTGA. There are 13 residues in the CDR3. The CDR3 bases are TGTGCCAGCAGTCAAGCGGGGGGCAATGAGCAGTTCTTC. This encodes CASSQAGGNEQFF.

The chain joins TRBV6-5 to TRBJ1-1; 7 positions match TRBD1. This CDR3 contains 14 residues. V trimming: 4 bases; J trimming: 3 bases; junction bases outside the gene matches: 5. Germline-derived CDR1 and CDR2 are MNHEY and SVGAGI. In nucleotides, the CDR3 is TGTGCCAGCAGTTCCCCAGGGGGGTACACTGAAGCTTTCTTT. It encodes CASSSPGGYTEAFF.

This clone was detected a few times. The chain employs TRBV19 and TRBJ2-2; possibly TRBD1 for D (5 bases). This CDR3 has 13 residues. CDR1 is LNHDA and CDR2 is SQIVND in the germline V gene (reference sequence). V was cut by 0 bases and J by 6 bases, with 5 bases left in between. CDR3 sequence (DNA): TGTGCCAGTAGTATAGACAGGGCCGGGGAGCTGTTTTTT. Protein: CASSIDRAGELFF.

This chain uses TRBV12-3 or TRBV12-4 with TRBJ1-2; D gene unclear. Trimming took off 2 bases at V and 6 bases at J, with 7 bases between the two ends. The CDR3 runs to 12 residues. The DNA of the CDR3 is TGTGCCAGCAGTTTAAGCCTCAATGGCTACACCTTC. Residues: CASSLSLNGYTF.

This clone was counted only a few times. The chain carries TRBV7-2 and TRBJ2-2, with 12 positions matching TRBD2. After removal of 8 bases from V and 8 bases from J, the junction contained 0 bases not matched to a gene. The CDR3 sequence is 12 residues long. Germline V CDR1 and CDR2: SGHTA, FQGNSA. CDR3 region: CASGTSGGELFF. CDR3 DNA: TGTGCCAGCGGGACTAGCGGGGGGGAGCTGTTTTTT.